This T cell receptor (beta chain) was sequenced during a study of T cell responses to AZD1222 COVID-19 vaccine. This table comes from immunoSEQ multiplex PCR, and its TCRdb copy is limited to in-frame clones, with some not included. The data hold about 190,000 clones, with about 87% observed a single time. V shed 3 bases, J shed 6 bases, and the junction held 6 bases outside the gene matches. CDR3 length equals 15 residues. The V gene's germline CDR1 is SGDLS and CDR2 YYNGEE. The sample in question was peripheral blood, obtained on day 0 of MenACWY control vaccination. The rearrangement links TRBV9 to TRBJ1-1; 12 nucleotides align to TRBD1. This clonotype was sampled from an adult in good health. CDR3 region: CASSAVGQGAAEAFF. The CDR3 DNA sequence: TGTGCCAGCAGCGCGGTGGGACAGGGGGCCGCTGAAGCTTTCTTT.